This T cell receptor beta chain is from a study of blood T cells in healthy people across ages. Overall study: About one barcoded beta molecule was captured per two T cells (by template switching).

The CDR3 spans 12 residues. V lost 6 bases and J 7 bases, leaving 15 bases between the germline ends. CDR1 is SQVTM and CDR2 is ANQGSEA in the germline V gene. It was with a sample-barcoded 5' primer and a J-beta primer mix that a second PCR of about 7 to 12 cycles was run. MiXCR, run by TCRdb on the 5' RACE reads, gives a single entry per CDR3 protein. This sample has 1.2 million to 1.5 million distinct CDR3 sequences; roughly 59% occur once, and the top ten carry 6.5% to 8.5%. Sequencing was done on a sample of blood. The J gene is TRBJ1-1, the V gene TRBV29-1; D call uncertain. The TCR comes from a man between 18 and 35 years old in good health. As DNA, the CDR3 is TGCAGCGTCAAAGACGGATCCAATGAAGCTTTCTTT. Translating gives CSVKDGSNEAFF.